These T cell receptor beta chains were read from a single sample in a study of blood T cells in healthy people across ages. MiXCR, applied by TCRdb to the 5' RACE reads, yields one record per CDR3 protein. The data hold over a million distinct CDR3 sequences, with almost 25% observed a single time. These data also formed part of another study, on T cells of mothers and their children.

The source material was blood. Receptors were obtained from a girl aged 2 to 10 in good health. CDR3s include the opening cysteine and the closing phenylalanine or tryptophan.

CDR3aa	v_gene	j_gene
CASSATGLARSDTQYF	TRBV9	TRBJ2-3
CASSHLSSGDTGELFF	TRBV7-9	TRBJ2-2
CSARDLLAGNEQFF	TRBV20-1	-
CASSQEQSETQYF	TRBV4-3	TRBJ2-5
CATSSEYYEQYF	TRBV15	TRBJ2-7
CASSNPLKAGRGLYFADTQYF	TRBV25-1	TRBJ2-3
CASSRGDTLIVSTDTQYF	TRBV28	TRBJ2-3
CASSPGGLNYGYTF	TRBV27	TRBJ1-2
CSAQTGGGTDTQYF	TRBV20-1	TRBJ2-3
CASRGTPQHF	TRBV27	TRBJ1-5
CASSQGPGPDSGNTIYF	TRBV28	TRBJ1-3
CASSSFGGRNEQYF	TRBV28	TRBJ2-7
CSVKGGEEETQYF	TRBV29-1	TRBJ2-5
CASIQRRTQNGNEKLFF	TRBV21-1	TRBJ1-4
CASSNPGQGDEKLFF	TRBV28	TRBJ1-4
CASSSYVEEQYF	TRBV12-3/TRBV12-4	TRBJ2-5
CASSDTGDGYTF	TRBV2	TRBJ1-2
CASSFTGNNVQFF	TRBV6-6	-
CASSGDPYNEQFF	TRBV6-5	TRBJ2-1
CSSRTGGNTEAFF	TRBV29-1	TRBJ1-1
CASTEGDSYEQYF	TRBV2	-
CASSRETGREQYF	TRBV4-2	-
CASSLLQGGGKEQYF	TRBV7-2	TRBJ2-5
CASSLFLALVGEQYF	TRBV28	-
CSVYRDSGEKLFF	TRBV29-1	TRBJ1-4
CASSYPLAGGHASSYNEQFF	TRBV7-8	TRBJ2-1
CSARQDTGELFF	TRBV20-1	TRBJ2-2